This T cell receptor (beta chain) was sequenced during a study of T cells expressing NK-cell markers. From the 5' RACE reads, TCRdb lists one entry per CDR3 protein and no DNA. The listing contains hundreds of thousands of distinct CDR3 sequences. The CDR3 is 13 amino acids. The germline V gene encodes CDR1 SNHLY and CDR2 FYNNEI. Sequenced material: blood T cells: a sorted CD56 or NKG2C T cell subset, CD4+ or CD8+ T cells, or bulk PBMC T cells (not recorded which). The receptor was derived from a woman between 18 and 70 years old in good health. This chain uses TRBV2 with TRBJ1-6. The CDR3: CASGAERPSPLHF.